This TCR beta chain was profiled in a study of cytomegalovirus exposure and HLA in healthy donors. Method: immunoSEQ multiplex PCR; TCRdb's copy keeps in-frame clones and lacks some. The sample lists about 160,000 clones, around 92% occurring once. In regard to this clone: The antigen remains unidentified.

Study observations and caveats: Cytomegalovirus association was listed for 164 TCR beta chains. TCR clusters originating in the first cohort tended to co-occur in the 110 or so validation repertoires, according to a later analysis. Per published reports, the classifier diagnosed cytomegalovirus status with high specificity and sensitivity. Across donors, most TCRs were seen rarely, yet some public ones were widespread.

This receptor was identified in a man in his late teens or twenties in good health and CMV-seropositive. Sequenced: PBMCs.

The CDR3 bases are TGTGCCAGCAGCGTAGGGCAGGGGGCCTTAGATACGCAGTATTTT. Translating it yields CASSVGQGALDTQYF. The chain has TRBV9 and TRBJ2-3, with TRBD1 identical over 8 bases. The CDR3 consists of 15 residues. Per the germline V gene, CDR1 is SGDLS and CDR2 is YYNGEE. V gave up 0 bases and J gave up 5 bases; unmatched junction bases: 5.